The 19 T cell receptor beta chains presented below share a single source sample, sequenced in a study of PD-1 blockade in classical Hodgkin lymphoma. The time point is: cycle 4 day 1 (C4D1), after 6 weeks of nivolumab. With no exception, relapse followed autologous stem cell transplantation in all patients, and brentuximab vedotin exposure varied. Generated by immunoSEQ multiplex PCR, the TCRdb table keeps only in-frame clones and is missing some. The sample comprises almost 95,000 clones, approximately 86% of which are singletons, and approximately 15% rests with the top ten. The source was peripheral blood mononuclear cells (PBMCs), collected before the fourth cycle of nivolumab. These receptors originate from a human donor with classical Hodgkin lymphoma.

The chain has TRBV5-4 and TRBJ1-2; D not certain. Germline V gene sequence: CDR1 SGHNT, CDR2 YYREEE (reference sequence). This CDR3 is 13 amino acids long. Trimming pared 0 bases from V and 6 bases from J, leaving 9 bases between. The CDR3 is CASSLDQVDGYTF. The DNA of the CDR3 is TGTGCCAGCAGCTTGGACCAAGTCGATGGCTACACCTTC.

V is TRBV6-6 and J is TRBJ1-5; tentative D call: TRBD1 (5 bases). The CDR3 covers 15 residues. V gave up 8 bases and J gave up 7 bases, with 21 bases separating them. Germline V CDR1 and CDR2: MNHNY, SVGAGI (reference sequence). DNA for the CDR3: TGTGCCAGCGGCCCCCGGGACCTCGACGGGCAGCCCCAGCATTTT. Residues: CASGPRDLDGQPQHF.

The gene calls are TRBV6-5 and TRBJ1-1; D is possibly TRBD1 (5 bases). Germline-derived CDR1 and CDR2 are MNHEY and SVGAGI. V lost 6 bases to trimming and J lost 5 bases, with 13 bases between them. CDR3 size: 13 residues. The CDR3 nucleotides are TGTGCCAGCAGCCGAACCCGGGGGACTGAAGCTTTCTTT. Its protein product is CASSRTRGTEAFF.

V and J are TRBV19 and TRBJ1-1; a possible D gene is TRBD1 (5 bases). The CDR3 spans 14 residues. The germline V gene encodes CDR1 LNHDA and CDR2 SQIVND (reference sequence). Between the trimmed V and J ends, which lost 4 bases and 0 bases, there was a span of 9 bases. CDR3 DNA: TGTGCCAGTAGTACACAGGAGATGAACACTGAAGCTTTCTTT. Its protein is CASSTQEMNTEAFF.

The chain couples TRBV5-1 to TRBJ2-1; 7 bases line up with TRBD1. CDR3 length equals 15 residues. The ends lost 0 bases at V and 7 bases at J; junction bases unmatched: 7. Per germline, CDR1 SGHRS and CDR2 YFSETQ. The CDR3 loop reads CASSLVGGGLNEQFF. Written as DNA, the CDR3 is TGCGCCAGCAGCTTGGTAGGGGGCGGCCTGAATGAGCAGTTCTTC.

The chain employs TRBV5-5 and TRBJ1-1, with 8 bases matching TRBD1. This CDR3 comprises 15 residues. The V gene's germline CDR1 is SGHKS and CDR2 YYEKEE (reference sequence). Unmatched junction bases numbered 5, after V lost 4 bases and J lost 0 bases. CDR3 residues: CASSTQGALNTEAFF. The CDR3 region has the DNA TGTGCCAGCAGCACCCAGGGGGCCCTGAACACTGAAGCTTTCTTT.

The rearrangement uses TRBV19 and TRBJ1-2, with D maybe TRBD1 (6 bases). CDR1 is LNHDA and CDR2 is SQIVND in the germline V gene (reference sequence). This CDR3 comprises 13 residues. V gave up 3 bases and J gave up 8 bases, with 13 bases separating them. This chain's CDR3 is CASSIRQGHGYTF. CDR3 in DNA: TGTGCCAGTAGTATTCGGCAGGGGCACGGCTACACCTTC.

This CDR3 reads CASSLGGELEQFF. In DNA form, the CDR3 reads TGTGCCAGCAGCTTAGGGGGGGAGCTTGAGCAGTTCTTC. This rearrangement joins TRBV11-2 to TRBJ2-1, with TRBD2 as a possible D gene (6 bases). Germline CDR1 reads SGHAT; CDR2 reads FQNNGV. Deletions cut 1 base from V and 9 bases from J, with 10 bases between. This CDR3 region has 13 residues.

DNA for the CDR3: TGTGCCTCCTCGTGGGATCCTACAACAAATGAGCAGTTCTTC. This codes for CASSWDPTTNEQFF. The genes are TRBV10-3 and TRBJ2-1; no reliable D call. Germline CDR1 ENHRY, CDR2 SYGVKD. The CDR3 consists of 14 residues. Between the trimmed V and J ends, which lost 11 bases and 7 bases, there was a span of 21 bases.

The rearrangement links TRBV28 to TRBJ2-5; 15 bases match TRBD2. Per germline, CDR1 MDHEN and CDR2 SYDVKM. The CDR3 length is 16 residues. V was pared by 0 bases and J by 4 bases, with 0 bases of the junction left unmatched. CDR3 DNA sequence: TGTGCCAGCAGTTTATGGGGACTAGCGGGAGGAGAGACCCAGTACTTC. Amino acid sequence: CASSLWGLAGGETQYF.

V gene TRBV9 combines with J gene TRBJ1-4; D unclear. V was shortened by 1 base and J by 7 bases, with 11 bases between the two germline ends. Germline lookup yields CDR1 SGDLS and CDR2 YYNGEE. The CDR3 has 14 residues. The CDR3 sequence: CASSVFPWSEKLFF. The CDR3 bases are TGTGCCAGCAGCGTATTCCCATGGAGTGAAAAACTGTTTTTT.

V and J are TRBV7-6 and TRBJ2-2, with TRBD2 as a possible D gene (6 bases). The CDR3 spans 14 residues. Germline CDR1 is SGHVS and CDR2 is FNYEAQ. The V end lost 8 bases, the J end lost 5 bases, and 15 bases lay between the germline ends. The CDR3 coding sequence is TGTGCCAGCGCCCGGGACTCCATAACCGGGGAGCTGTTTTTT. The encoded protein is CASARDSITGELFF.

V and J are TRBV5-8 and TRBJ2-7, with TRBD2 matching over 11 bases. The CDR3 has 14 residues. The germline V gene encodes CDR1 SGHTS and CDR2 YDEGEE. Germline trimming cut 0 bases from V and 6 bases from J; bases unmatched to any gene: 2. CDR3 DNA: TGTGCCAGCAGCTTGGTACTAGCGGGAGCCGAGCAGTACTTC. It specifies CASSLVLAGAEQYF.

V gene TRBV7-2 combines with J gene TRBJ2-7, with 12 nucleotides matching TRBD2. The V and J ends lost 5 bases and 5 bases, in that order; junction bases with no gene match: 10. The length of the CDR3 is 16 residues. Germline V CDR1 and CDR2: SGHTA, FQGNSA. In nucleotides, the CDR3 is TGTGCCAGCAGCCGGACTAGCGGGAACCCCGGGGACGAGCAGTACTTC. It encodes CASSRTSGNPGDEQYF.

The gene calls are TRBV7-2 and TRBJ2-5; TRBD1 might be the D (6 bases). Germline V gene lookup returns CDR1 SGHTA and CDR2 FQGNSA. The CDR3 is 15 amino acids. The ends were cut back, 5 bases at V and 8 bases at J, with 21 bases in the middle. CDR3 DNA sequence: TGTGCCAGCAGCATAACAACGGGACACGGAAACACCCAGTACTTC. It yields the protein CASSITTGHGNTQYF.

The rearrangement joins TRBV5-1 to TRBJ1-4, with 8 bases aligning to TRBD1. V was clipped by 5 bases and J by 7 bases; unmatched bases: 13. The CDR3 sequence is 16 residues long. CDR1 and CDR2 from the germline V gene are SGHRS and YFSETQ. The CDR3 spells CASRAVYRGKGEKLFF. CDR3 nucleotides: TGCGCCAGCAGGGCCGTCTACAGGGGGAAAGGTGAAAAACTGTTTTTT.

Notes on this clone: A junction boundary mismatches the germline segment, possibly from a read error. J is TRBJ1-2 and V is TRBV7-2; 11 bases are shared with TRBD1. This CDR3 has 17 amino acids. Germline V gene data show CDR1 as SGHTA and CDR2 as FQGNSA. CDR3 DNA sequence: TGTGCCAGCAGCTTAGTTAACTGGGATATTTATAGGACAGGGGGCAACTTC. It codes for CASSLVNWDIYRTGGNF.

The rearrangement joins TRBV7-3 to TRBJ2-5, with 7 nucleotides matching TRBD2. J lost 5 bases, V lost 2 bases, and 2 bases had no gene match. Germline assignment: CDR1 SGHTA and CDR2 FQGTGA. The CDR3 runs to 13 residues. CDR3 sequence reads: CASSLGRGETQYF. In nucleotides, the CDR3 is TGTGCCAGCAGCTTAGGGCGGGGGGAGACCCAGTACTTC.

V gene TRBV7-2 combines with J gene TRBJ1-6; D remains unclear. The CDR3 loop spans 13 amino acids. The V end lost 1 base, the J end lost 14 bases, and 12 bases lay between the germline ends. CDR1 and CDR2 from the germline V gene are SGHTA and FQGNSA. CDR3 region: CASSLGFKYTLHF. In DNA, the CDR3 is TGTGCCAGCAGCTTAGGGTTTAAGTATACCCTCCACTTT.